This T cell receptor (beta chain) emerged from a study of post-analysis software for immune sequencing data. The CDR3 runs 14 residues. With V trimmed by 9 bases and J by 4 bases, 7 bases remained unmatched. Germline V CDR1 and CDR2: SGHTA, FQGNSA. A word on this clonotype: The antigen remains undetermined.

General study findings and limits: Roughly 5 TRBV segments were significantly more frequent in patients than in controls. TRBV5-6, TRBV5-1 and TRBV20-1 were among these segments.

Unique molecular identifiers had been added to the TCR beta cDNA libraries. T cells numbering about 0.9 to 10 million yielded cDNA molecules that totaled some 500,000. MiXCR, applied by TCRdb to the PCR reads, yields one record per CDR3 protein. The sample has fewer than 850,000 distinct CDR3 sequences, 25% to 30% seen once. The genes are TRBV7-2 and TRBJ2-3, with 10 positions matching TRBD2. The sample taken for sequencing was blood. This receptor was identified in a girl aged 5 to 17 with multiple sclerosis. For the CDR3, the DNA is TGTGCCAGTTCTAGCGGGAGTGGGGCAGATACGCAGTATTTT. It translates to CASSSGSGADTQYF.